This T cell receptor beta chain was found in a study of OX40 agonist ivuxolimab in advanced cancers. Study-level findings and limits: Partial responders at 0.1-3.0 mg/kg had among the lowest clonal expansion. Clonal expansion was seen in CD4+ and CD8+ blood T cells by week 6 at 0.1 to 3.0 mg/kg. More expanded clones were found, on average, in CD8+ than in CD4+ T cells.

The study sampled blood at baseline, cycle 4 day 1, and cycle 7 day 1. Remarks on this clone: Its specificity is unknown.

Sequenced by immunoSEQ multiplex PCR; TCRdb stores in-frame clones only, minus some. The sample has roughly 61,000 clones, roughly 77% seen once; the top ten hold roughly 0.68%. This specimen was CD4+ or CD8+ T cells sorted from blood, taken in a trial of the OX40 agonist ivuxolimab. This clonotype was obtained from an adult with an advanced solid tumor such as melanoma, head and neck, liver or kidney cancer.

In nucleotides, the CDR3 is TGTGCCAGCAGCGTAAGGGCTCACACCGGGGAGCTGTTTTTT. Its protein product is CASSVRAHTGELFF. The V and J genes are TRBV9 and TRBJ2-2; D gene ambiguous. V dropped 1 base and J dropped 3 bases, with 7 bases sitting between them. CDR3 length equals 14 residues. Germline V gives CDR1 SGDLS, CDR2 YYNGEE.